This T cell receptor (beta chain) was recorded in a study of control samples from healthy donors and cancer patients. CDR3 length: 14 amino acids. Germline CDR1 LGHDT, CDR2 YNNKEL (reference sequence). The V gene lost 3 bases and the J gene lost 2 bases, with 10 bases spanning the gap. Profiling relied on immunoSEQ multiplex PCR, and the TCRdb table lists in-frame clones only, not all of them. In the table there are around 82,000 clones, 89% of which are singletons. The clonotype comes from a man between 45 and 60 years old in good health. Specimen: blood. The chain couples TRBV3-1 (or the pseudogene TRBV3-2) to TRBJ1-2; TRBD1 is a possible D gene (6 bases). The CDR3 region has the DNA TGTGCCAGCAGCCAGCAGGGGTCAAACTATGGCTACACCTTC. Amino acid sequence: CASSQQGSNYGYTF.